Each of the 14 T cell receptor beta chains below was sequenced from the same sample in a study of OX40 agonist ivuxolimab in advanced cancers. TCRdb's copy holds only in-frame clones and misses some; the assay was immunoSEQ multiplex PCR. The table has about 71,000 clones, roughly nine tenths seen once; the top ten hold roughly 15%. The sample here was CD4+ or CD8+ T cells sorted from blood, taken in a trial of the OX40 agonist ivuxolimab. These receptors were obtained from an adult with an advanced solid tumor such as melanoma, head and neck, liver or kidney cancer.

This clone was seen a few times. The chain recombines TRBV7-9 with TRBJ2-7; 12 bases align to TRBD2. Germline CDR1 SEHNR, CDR2 FQNEAQ (reference sequence). The CDR3 loop spans 16 amino acids. V was clipped by 5 bases and J by 5 bases; unmatched bases: 10. The CDR3 region is CASSPASGRVIHEQYF. CDR3 sequence (DNA): TGTGCCAGCAGCCCAGCTAGCGGGAGGGTAATCCACGAGCAGTACTTC.

This chain uses TRBV19 with TRBJ2-3, with unresolved D. The CDR3 has 13 residues. V was cut by 1 base and J by 0 bases, with 2 bases left in between. Looked up from germline, CDR1 is LNHDA and CDR2 is SQIVND (reference sequence). CDR3 sequence: CASSIGSTDTQYF. The CDR3, as DNA: TGTGCCAGTAGTATAGGTAGCACAGATACGCAGTATTTT.

V usage is TRBV6-5 and J usage is TRBJ1-2; TRBD1 is a possible D gene (5 bases). The V end lost 0 bases, the J end lost 1 base, and 6 bases lay between the germline ends. Germline V gene sequence: CDR1 MNHEY, CDR2 SVGAGI. The CDR3 runs 14 residues. CDR3 sequence: CASSYSRGNYGYTF. The CDR3 DNA follows: TGTGCCAGCAGTTACTCGAGGGGTAACTATGGCTACACCTTC.

There are a few counts of this clone. The chain links TRBV2 to TRBJ1-1; possible D gene TRBD1, 5 bases. Germline CDR1 SNHLY, CDR2 FYNNEI. Trimming removed 5 bases at V and 3 bases at J, with 22 bases between. The CDR3 consists of 17 residues. The DNA for the CDR3 is TGTGCCAGCAGTCTTTCCCGGGACTCTCGGGAGGACACTGAAGCTTTCTTT. Its translation is CASSLSRDSREDTEAFF.

This rearrangement joins TRBV27 to TRBJ2-2; D is possibly TRBD1 (6 bases). Germline V lookup: CDR1 MNHEY, CDR2 SMNVEV (reference sequence). This CDR3 contains 14 residues. V shed 2 bases and J shed 3 bases, with 7 bases lying between them. CDR3 in amino acids: CASSLGQYTGELFF. The CDR3, as DNA: TGTGCCAGCAGTTTAGGACAGTACACCGGGGAGCTGTTTTTT.

This chain links TRBV7-3 with TRBJ2-5; TRBD2 is a possible D gene (6 bases). Germline values: CDR1 SGHTA, CDR2 FQGTGA. The CDR3 is made up of 14 amino acids. The ends were cut back, 0 bases at V and 5 bases at J, with 10 bases in the middle. CDR3 DNA: TGTGCCAGCAGCTTAACCGGGGGTAGTGAGACCCAGTACTTC. It yields the protein CASSLTGGSETQYF. Using reference TRBV7-3 and TRBJ2-5 for the parts outside the CDR3, the full variable domain is GAGVSQTPSNKVTEKGKYVELRCDPISGHTALYWYRQSLGQGPEFLIYFQGTGAADDSGLPNDRFFAVRPEGSVSTLKIQRTERGDSAVYLCASSLTGGSETQYFGPGTRLLVL.

The chain recombines TRBV28 with TRBJ2-1; possible D gene TRBD1, 6 bases. The germline gives CDR1 MDHEN, CDR2 SYDVKM. CDR3 length: 15 amino acids. Deletions cut 5 bases from V and 3 bases from J, with 14 bases between. CDR3 DNA sequence: TGTGCCAGCAGTCTCTCCAGGGGAATCTACAATGAGCAGTTCTTC. Amino acid sequence: CASSLSRGIYNEQFF. Drawing the rest from reference TRBV28 and TRBJ2-1, the complete variable domain is DVKVTQSSRYLVKRTGEKVFLECVQDMDHENMFWYRQDPGLGLRLIYFSYDVKMKEKGDIPEGYSVSREKKERFSLILESASTNQTSMYLCASSLSRGIYNEQFFGPGTRLTVL.

The V call is TRBV21-1, the J call TRBJ1-2; whether TRBD1, the table's D call, matches the DNA was not checked. TRBV21-1 is given as a pseudogene. The CDR3 has 14 residues. Here the CDR3 reads CASSGQQGNYGYTF. The DNA for the CDR3 is TGTGCCAGCAGCGGCCAACAGGGGAACTATGGCTACACCTTC.

This sequence joins TRBV28 and TRBJ1-5; 9 bases are shared with TRBD1. Germline V gene data show CDR1 as MDHEN and CDR2 as SYDVKM. Losses at the gene ends were 6 bases for V and 2 bases for J; bases not matched to a gene: 17. The CDR3 consists of 19 residues. The CDR3 spells CASSPDRGGLRGGNQPQHF. The CDR3 bases are TGTGCCAGCAGCCCGGACAGGGGAGGGCTACGCGGTGGCAATCAGCCCCAGCATTTT.

This chain connects TRBV6-6 to TRBJ2-7; D not certain. Germline V gene data show CDR1 as MNHNY and CDR2 as SVGAGI (reference sequence). This CDR3 has 13 amino acids. V lost 8 bases and J lost 3, with 14 bases in between. As DNA, the CDR3 is TGTGCCAGCGCCCATAGAGATTACTACGAGCAGTACTTC. Protein product: CASAHRDYYEQYF.

The chain employs TRBV19 and TRBJ2-7, with D possibly being TRBD1 (5 bases). Deletions cut 6 bases from V and 3 bases from J, with 15 bases between. This CDR3 has 14 residues. Germline assignment: CDR1 LNHDA and CDR2 SQIVND (reference sequence). The CDR3 spells CASSPAQGSYEQYF. The CDR3 coding sequence is TGTGCCAGTAGCCCTGCTCAGGGTAGCTACGAGCAGTACTTC.

V gene TRBV28 combines with J gene TRBJ2-2; D perhaps matches TRBD2 (6 bases). The CDR3 consists of 13 residues. The germline V gene encodes CDR1 MDHEN and CDR2 SYDVKM. V dropped 4 bases and J dropped 6 bases, with 9 bases sitting between them. CDR3 sequence (DNA): TGTGCCAGCAGTTGGGGGGAGGCCGGGGAGCTGTTTTTT. Its protein is CASSWGEAGELFF.

The chain recombines TRBV19 with TRBJ2-1, with a weak D call TRBD2 (6 bases). Germline V gives CDR1 LNHDA, CDR2 SQIVND (reference sequence). The V and J ends lost 9 bases and 4 bases respectively, with 16 bases between them. The CDR3 runs 14 residues. The CDR3 nucleotides read TGTGCCAGCAAGTCGGGGGAAGAATACAATGAGCAGTTCTTC. Its protein is CASKSGEEYNEQFF.

The sample holds one count of this clone. J is TRBJ1-4 and V is TRBV27; a possible D gene is TRBD1 (6 bases). Germline CDR1 reads MNHEY; CDR2 reads SMNVEV (reference sequence). The V and J ends lost 6 bases and 8 bases respectively, with 10 bases between them. This CDR3 spans 12 amino acids. The CDR3 protein is CASSRGDEKLFF. CDR3 nucleotides: TGTGCCAGCAGCAGGGGCGACGAAAAACTGTTTTTT. Full variable domain (outside the CDR3, taken from reference TRBV27 and TRBJ1-4): EAQVTQNPRYLITVTGKKLTVTCSQNMNHEYMSWYRQDPGLGLRQIYYSMNVEVTDKGDVPEGYKVSRKEKRNFPLILESPSPNQTSLYFCASSRGDEKLFFGSGTQLSVL.